These T cell receptor beta chains were read from a single sample in a study of blood T cell repertoires in COVID-19. The protocol was immunoSEQ multiplex PCR, while the TCRdb copy is restricted to in-frame clones and leaves out a portion. The data hold approximately 99,000 clones, with around 84% observed a single time. Input material: peripheral blood. These TCRs come from a man aged 65-85 years with active or convalescent COVID-19. The CDR3 runs from the conserved cysteine through the conserved F or W. D genes are given only for firm matches. Clone size, where shown, is once, few, many, or a class for clones that have expanded.

J,D,size,V,length,CDR3,DNA
TRBJ2-6,NA,NA,TRBV18,17,CASSPPNRPSGANVLTF,TGTGCCAGCTCACCACCGAACAGGCCCTCTGGGGCCAACGTCCTGACTTTC
TRBJ1-6,TRBD1,NA,TRBV6-6,17,CASSPRDRSSYNSPLHF,TGTGCCAGCAGTCCACGGGACAGGAGCTCCTATAATTCACCCCTCCACTTT
TRBJ1-1,NA,many,TRBV14,15,CASSPPGVGYTEAFF,TGTGCCAGCAGCCCGCCCGGGGTCGGGTACACTGAAGCTTTCTTT
TRBJ2-3,TRBD1,few,TRBV27,14,CASNPRTGSDTQYF,TGTGCCAGCAACCCCAGGACAGGGTCTGATACGCAGTATTTT
TRBJ1-1,NA,NA,TRBV9,15,CASSGTGTMNTEAFF,TGTGCCAGCAGCGGAACAGGGACGATGAACACTGAAGCTTTCTTT
TRBJ1-2,NA,NA,TRBV6-6,13,CASSPGGNYGYTF,TGTGCCAGCAGTCCAGGAGGAAACTATGGCTACACCTTC
TRBJ2-7,NA,NA,TRBV23-1,13,CPVVKQNDYEQYF,TGCCCCGTCGTTAAACAGAACGACTACGAGCAGTACTTC
TRBJ2-1,NA,NA,TRBV5-1,15,CASSLVGVPYNEQFF,TGCGCCAGCAGCTTGGTCGGGGTCCCGTACAATGAGCAGTTCTTC
TRBJ2-7,NA,NA,TRBV7-8,14,CASSFDSLGGEQYF,TGTGCCAGCAGCTTCGACAGTTTGGGGGGCGAGCAGTACTTC
TRBJ1-4,TRBD1,few,TRBV7-7,15,CASSSSTGEGEKLFF,TGTGCTAGCAGCTCGTCGACAGGGGAGGGAGAAAAACTGTTTTTT
TRBJ2-5,NA,few,TRBV19,14,CASSKHKRQETQYF,TGTGCCAGTAGCAAACACAAACGCCAAGAGACCCAGTACTTC
TRBJ2-2,NA,NA,TRBV7-2,16,CASSPFDSVGTGELFF,TGTGCCAGCAGCCCCTTCGATTCGGTTGGCACCGGGGAGCTGTTTTTT
TRBJ2-7,TRBD1,NA,TRBV6-5,14,CASSFGTASYEQYF,TGTGCCAGCAGCTTCGGGACAGCATCCTACGAGCAGTACTTC
TRBJ1-1,TRBD1,NA,TRBV3-1/TRBV3-2,13,CASSGGTGAEAFF,TGTGCCAGCAGCGGGGGGACAGGGGCGGAAGCTTTCTTT
TRBJ1-1,NA,NA,TRBV7-8,13,CASSLVSGAEAFF,TGTGCCAGCAGCTTAGTTTCGGGGGCTGAAGCTTTCTTT
TRBJ2-7,TRBD1,NA,TRBV7-9,13,CAGTSGGSYEQYF,TGTGCCGGGACATCAGGGGGCAGCTACGAGCAGTACTTC
TRBJ2-1,TRBD2,NA,TRBV6-2/TRBV6-3,15,CASSTWTSGGNEQFF,TGTGCCAGCAGCACCTGGACTAGCGGGGGTAATGAGCAGTTCTTC
TRBJ1-2,NA,NA,TRBV28,15,CASTALQAGNYGYTF,TGTGCCAGCACCGCTCTACAGGCCGGTAACTATGGCTACACCTTC
TRBJ1-1,NA,NA,TRBV7-2,14,CASSLSQGVTEAFF,TGTGCCAGCAGCTTATCACAGGGTGTCACTGAAGCTTTCTTT
TRBJ2-2,TRBD1,NA,TRBV10-3,16,CAISDPPGQGSGELFF,TGTGCCATCAGTGATCCACCGGGACAGGGGTCCGGGGAGCTGTTTTTT
TRBJ2-5,NA,NA,TRBV4-2,15,CASSQEGHPQETQYF,TGTGCCAGCAGCCAAGAGGGACATCCCCAAGAGACCCAGTACTTC
TRBJ2-7,NA,NA,TRBV28,16,CASSLRYGRSSYEQYF,TGTGCCAGCAGTTTGAGGTACGGCCGTAGCTCCTACGAGCAGTACTTC
TRBJ2-1,TRBD2,NA,TRBV7-2,14,CASSFFSGSDEQFF,TGTGCCAGCAGCTTTTTTAGCGGGAGCGATGAGCAGTTCTTC
TRBJ2-2,NA,NA,TRBV5-4,15,CASSLGQEVPGELFF,TGTGCCAGCAGCTTGGGGCAGGAGGTCCCCGGGGAGCTGTTTTTT
TRBJ2-6,TRBD1,NA,TRBV7-9,19,CASSLGYRDRDGGANVLTF,TGTGCCAGCAGCTTAGGATACCGGGACAGGGATGGTGGGGCCAACGTCCTGACTTTC
TRBJ1-3,NA,NA,TRBV28,12,CASSLAGNTIYF,TGTGCCAGCAGTTTGGCAGGAAACACCATATATTTT
TRBJ1-1,NA,NA,TRBV10-1,16,CASGHVRGAHVTEAFF,TGCGCCAGCGGGCATGTCAGGGGTGCTCACGTCACTGAAGCTTTCTTT
TRBJ1-6,TRBD1,NA,TRBV2,15,CASSEAGQGNSPLHF,TGTGCCAGCAGTGAAGCGGGACAGGGGAATTCACCCCTCCACTTT
TRBJ1-1,TRBD1,NA,TRBV2,14,CASSAGQANTEAFF,TGTGCCAGCAGCGCTGGACAGGCGAACACTGAAGCTTTCTTT
TRBJ2-3,TRBD1,NA,TRBV24-1,18,CATSDQPGQGPSTDTQYF,TGTGCCACCAGTGACCAACCGGGACAGGGACCTAGCACAGATACGCAGTATTTT
TRBJ1-6,TRBD1,NA,TRBV30,16,CAWSALQGAANSPLHF,TGTGCCTGGAGCGCGTTACAGGGGGCGGCCAATTCACCCCTCCACTTT
TRBJ1-2,TRBD1,NA,TRBV28,17,CASSLWGTGGPGYGYTF,TGTGCCAGCAGTTTATGGGGGACAGGGGGCCCGGGCTATGGCTACACCTTC
TRBJ1-4,NA,NA,TRBV28,15,CASSLAGATNEKLFF,TGTGCCAGCAGTTTAGCGGGGGCAACTAATGAAAAACTGTTTTTT
TRBJ2-1,TRBD2,NA,TRBV3-1/TRBV3-2,15,CASSQVAGSYNEQFF,TGTGCCAGCAGCCAAGTAGCGGGGTCCTACAATGAGCAGTTCTTC
TRBJ2-7,NA,NA,TRBV5-4,15,CASSADSTGSYEQYF,TGTGCCAGCAGCGCGGACTCTACGGGGTCCTACGAGCAGTACTTC
TRBJ2-7,NA,once,TRBV20-1,13,CSASSGKVYEQYF,TGCAGTGCTAGTTCGGGGAAAGTTTACGAGCAGTACTTC
TRBJ1-1,TRBD1,NA,TRBV5-6,16,CASSSRTGGRGTEAFF,TGTGCCAGCAGCTCGCGGACAGGGGGCCGGGGGACTGAAGCTTTCTTT